This T cell receptor beta chain was observed in a study of blood T cell repertoires in COVID-19. The overall study: Nucleic acid was either cDNA or gDNA, and it came from T cells, B-cell-depleted T cells, or PBMCs.

Original processing methods: Estimated nucleated cell counts came from reference gene primer amplification. The method was immunoSEQ multiplex PCR; TCRdb's version includes in-frame clones alone and lacks a portion of them. The V and J calls and clone size were taken over from that table, and D and trimming were inferred from the DNA. The repertoire consists of more than 90,000 clones, with around 87% occurring once and the leading ten covering around 10%. Germline V gene data show CDR1 as MNHNY and CDR2 as SVGAGI (reference sequence). V was shortened by 6 bases and J by 2 bases, with 11 bases between the two germline ends. The CDR3 spans 14 residues.

Input material: peripheral blood. The V call is TRBV6-6, the J call TRBJ1-5; D remains unclear. The receptor was isolated from a woman in her twenties or thirties with acute or convalescent COVID-19. The CDR3 coding sequence is TGTGCCAGCAGCTCAAGGAGGGGCAATCAGCCCCAGCATTTT. Translation gives CASSSRRGNQPQHF.